A single sample gave rise to the 29 T cell receptor beta chains below, sequenced in a study of neoadjuvant anti-PD-1 for oral cavity cancer. Profiled with immunoSEQ multiplex PCR; TCRdb holds only in-frame clones, not every one. The sample carries 13,000 to 15,000 clones, around 70% recorded once. The input for sequencing was PBMCs, taken before nivolumab (anti-PD-1) treatment. The receptors stem from a person aged 40 to 85 with oral cavity squamous cell carcinoma.

The genes are TRBV28 and TRBJ1-4; no definite D call. Germline CDR1 MDHEN, CDR2 SYDVKM. The V end lost 8 bases, the J end lost 8 bases, and 12 bases lay between the germline ends. The CDR3 runs to 12 residues. In DNA form, the CDR3 reads TGTGCCAGCGGCAGGAGAAGGGAAAAACTGTTTTTT. Translating gives CASGRRREKLFF.

This sequence joins TRBV9 and TRBJ2-5, with D perhaps TRBD2 (6 bases). Germline V gives CDR1 SGDLS, CDR2 YYNGEE. Trimming took 0 bases from V and 0 from J, leaving 12 bases between them. The CDR3 length is 16 residues. CDR3 sequence reads: CASSVGDGGNQETQYF. The CDR3 region has the DNA TGTGCCAGCAGCGTAGGCGACGGGGGTAACCAAGAGACCCAGTACTTC.

J is TRBJ1-2 and V is TRBV15, with D possibly TRBD1 on 5 matching bases. Germline CDR1 and CDR2: LNHNV and YYDKDF (reference sequence). The length of the CDR3 is 16 residues. V was trimmed by 2 bases and J by 6 bases, leaving 19 bases between them. CDR3 bases: TGTGCCACCAGCAGATTGGGGACTACCGCAGTGGATGGCTACACCTTC. This translates into CATSRLGTTAVDGYTF. Filled out from reference TRBV15 and TRBJ1-2, the complete variable domain reads DAMVIQNPRYQVTQFGKPVTLSCSQTLNHNVMYWYQQKSSQAPKLLFHYYDKDFNNEADTPDNFQSRRPNTSFCFLDIRSPGLGDTAMYLCATSRLGTTAVDGYTFGSGTRLTVV.

The rearrangement links TRBV28 to TRBJ1-1, with D tentatively TRBD1 (6 bases). V lost 5 bases, J lost 9 bases, and 19 bases lay in between. This CDR3 region has 14 residues. Per the germline V gene, CDR1 is MDHEN and CDR2 is SYDVKM. The DNA for the CDR3 is TGTGCCAGCAGTCTCCTCGGGGGCGAAGGGAAAGCTTTCTTT. Translating it yields CASSLLGGEGKAFF.

Only one count was recorded for this clone. V is TRBV2 and J is TRBJ2-1; 16 bases are shared with TRBD2. Germline CDR1 and CDR2: SNHLY and FYNNEI. The CDR3 is made up of 15 amino acids. The V segment lost 5 bases and the J segment 9 bases; nucleotides outside the gene matches: 4. The CDR3 loop is CASSRGLAGGGEQFF. The CDR3 DNA reads as TGTGCCAGCAGTCGGGGACTAGCGGGAGGGGGTGAGCAGTTCTTC.

This rearrangement joins TRBV2 to TRBJ1-5; 11 positions agree with TRBD1. The CDR3 length is 18 residues. After removal of 6 bases from V and 0 bases from J, the junction contained 10 bases not matched to a gene. Germline loops: CDR1 SNHLY, CDR2 FYNNEI. The chain's CDR3 is CASSKRTGGFSSNQPQHF. CDR3 coding DNA: TGTGCCAGCAGCAAGAGGACAGGGGGCTTTAGTAGCAATCAGCCCCAGCATTTT.

The chain links TRBV6-5 to TRBJ2-7; 7 bases line up with TRBD1. The CDR3 has 15 residues. Germline V lookup: CDR1 MNHEY, CDR2 SVGAGI. The ends lost 4 bases at V and 3 bases at J; junction bases unmatched: 9. CDR3 residues: CASSSSGTAIYEQYF. The CDR3 DNA follows: TGTGCCAGCAGTTCGTCCGGGACAGCCATCTACGAGCAGTACTTC.

The chain links TRBV6-1 to TRBJ2-1; a weak D match, TRBD2 (6 bases). V lost 1 base to trimming and J lost 9 bases, with 13 bases between them. From germline, CDR1 is MNHNS and CDR2 SASEGT. This CDR3 is built from 14 residues. As DNA, the CDR3 is TGTGCCAGCAGTGAAGGTGGGACTTACGGTGAGCAGTTCTTC. Its translation: CASSEGGTYGEQFF.

The V gene is TRBV11-3, the J gene TRBJ2-7; 9 nucleotides match TRBD1. Germline-derived CDR1 and CDR2 are SGHNT and YENEEA. The CDR3 totals 15 residues. The junction had 3 bases not matched to a gene; V was cut back by 3 bases and J by 0 bases. The CDR3 is CASSLAGQGSYEQYF. For the CDR3, the DNA is TGTGCCAGCAGCTTGGCGGGACAGGGCTCCTACGAGCAGTACTTC. Supplemented by reference TRBV11-3 and TRBJ2-7, the full variable domain reads EAGVVQSPRYKIIEKKQPVAFWCNPISGHNTLYWYLQNLGQGPELLIRYENEEAVDDSQLPKDRFSAERLKGVDSTLKIQPAELGDSAVYLCASSLAGQGSYEQYFGPGTRLTVT.

The CDR3 region has the DNA TGTGCCAGCAGCGCGCGGACAGGGGTCGAGTACGAGCAGTACTTC. Translation gives CASSARTGVEYEQYF. The V gene is TRBV9, the J gene TRBJ2-7, with 9 nucleotides matching TRBD1. The CDR3 length is 15 residues. Germline assignment: CDR1 SGDLS and CDR2 YYNGEE. V lost 3 bases and J lost 4; bases outside the gene matches: 8.

This clone occurred a few times. V is TRBV11-2 and J is TRBJ2-1; 13 bases agree with TRBD2. CDR3 size: 17 residues. Trimming removed 3 bases from V and 0 bases from J; junction bases left unmatched: 2. Germline CDR1 SGHAT, CDR2 FQNNGV. The chain's CDR3 is CASSLGLAGSSYNEQFF. In nucleotides, the CDR3 is TGTGCCAGCAGCTTGGGACTAGCGGGGAGCTCCTACAATGAGCAGTTCTTC.

The chain links TRBV11-2 to TRBJ2-3; 11 bases map to TRBD2. The CDR3 contains 16 residues. The trim removed 5 bases at V and 1 base at J, leaving 5 bases unmatched. Germline V gene lookup returns CDR1 SGHAT and CDR2 FQNNGV. CDR3 coding DNA: TGTGCCAGCAGCCCCACACTAGCGGGGGGCACAGATACGCAGTATTTT. Translation: CASSPTLAGGTDTQYF.

This chain joins TRBV5-6 and TRBJ1-1; D is unresolved. The length of the CDR3 is 16 residues. The germline gives CDR1 SGHDT, CDR2 YYEEEE. Trimming took 4 bases from V and 1 from J, leaving 17 bases between them. This chain's CDR3 is CASSQETGIGNTEAFF. CDR3 sequence (DNA): TGTGCCAGCAGCCAGGAGACCGGAATAGGGAACACTGAAGCTTTCTTT.

This clone was counted only a few times. The V call is TRBV11-2, the J call TRBJ1-5; D is undetermined. V was clipped by 1 base and J by 5 bases, with 6 bases between them. Germline V gives CDR1 SGHAT, CDR2 FQNNGV. This CDR3 spans 13 amino acids. In nucleotides, the CDR3 is TGTGCCAGCAGCTTAGTAGCGTATCAGCCCCAGCATTTT. Translated, it gives CASSLVAYQPQHF.

The chain uses TRBV2 and TRBJ1-4; D uncertain. CDR3 size: 13 residues. Trimming left V 5 bases short and J 4 bases short, with 8 bases between. In germline, CDR1 is SNHLY, CDR2 FYNNEI. CDR3 bases: TGTGCCAGCAGTTGGACGGTTAATGAAAAACTGTTTTTT. Encoded protein: CASSWTVNEKLFF.

V is TRBV5-1 and J is TRBJ2-5; D not resolved. The CDR3 totals 12 residues. Germline lookup yields CDR1 SGHRS and CDR2 YFSETQ. Trimming removed 5 bases from V and 6 bases from J, with 11 bases in between. CDR3 bases: TGCGCCAGCAGGGTCGGAGAGCAGACCCAGTACTTC. This sequence encodes CASRVGEQTQYF. Filled out from reference TRBV5-1 and TRBJ2-5, the complete variable domain reads KAGVTQTPRYLIKTRGQQVTLSCSPISGHRSVSWYQQTPGQGLQFLFEYFSETQRNKGNFPGRFSGRQFSNSRSEMNVSTLELGDSALYLCASRVGEQTQYFGPGTRLLVL.

The gene calls are TRBV27 and TRBJ2-1; 14 bases are shared with TRBD2. V lost 5 bases to trimming and J lost 8 bases; unmatched junction nucleotides: 5. There are 15 residues in the CDR3. Germline CDR1 and CDR2: MNHEY and SMNVEV (reference sequence). CDR3 region: CASSPGTSGGYEQFF. In nucleotides, the CDR3 is TGTGCCAGCAGTCCCGGGACTAGCGGGGGTTATGAGCAGTTCTTC.

The rearrangement joins TRBV11-2 to TRBJ1-2; unclear D gene. The CDR3 has 15 amino acids. V was cut by 5 bases and J by 4 bases, with 17 bases left in between. Germline V gives CDR1 SGHAT, CDR2 FQNNGV. The CDR3 DNA reads TGTGCCAGCAGCGCGTTGGCCAGCAACCCCTATGGCTACACCTTC. Its translation: CASSALASNPYGYTF.

This clone was counted between two and nine times. The genes are TRBV21-1 and TRBJ2-5. TRBV21-1 is deemed a pseudogene. The CDR3 is 14 residues long. CDR3 bases: TGTGCCAGCGTCCGGGCAGGGGGGGGAGAGACCCAGTACTTC. Amino acids: CASVRAGGGETQYF.

The chain is built from TRBV9 and TRBJ1-3; TRBD1 might be the D (5 bases). Germline-derived CDR1 and CDR2 are SGDLS and YYNGEE. V lost 4 bases and J lost 6, with 17 bases in between. The CDR3 totals 15 residues. DNA for the CDR3: TGTGCCAGCAGCTCCGAGGGACGAATGGAAAACACCATATATTTT. Translation: CASSSEGRMENTIYF.

The V gene is TRBV29-1, the J gene TRBJ2-2; D is perhaps TRBD1 (6 bases). This CDR3 spans 15 amino acids. CDR1 SQVTM and CDR2 ANQGSEA come from the germline V gene. Between the trimmed V and J ends, which lost 0 bases and 7 bases, there was a span of 15 bases. CDR3 DNA sequence: TGCAGCGTTGAAGAGGGAACAGGGTTGGGCGGGGAGCTGTTTTTT. This gives the protein CSVEEGTGLGGELFF.

The chain recombines TRBV4-1 with TRBJ1-2; D unclear. Germline V gene data show CDR1 as MGHRA and CDR2 as YSYEKL. V lost 4 bases and J 3 bases, leaving 9 bases between the germline ends. This CDR3 region has 13 residues. The CDR3 sequence is CASSLADDYGYTF. CDR3 DNA sequence: TGCGCCAGCAGCCTTGCAGACGACTATGGCTACACCTTC.

The chain uses TRBV5-4 and TRBJ1-1; D possibly corresponds to TRBD1 (6 bases). The germline CDR1 and CDR2 sequences are SGHNT and YYREEE (reference sequence). V lost 0 bases and J lost 2, with 14 bases in between. This CDR3 comprises 16 residues. The CDR3 is CASSLESGALNTEAFF. CDR3 nucleotide sequence: TGTGCCAGCAGCTTGGAGTCAGGGGCCCTCAACACTGAAGCTTTCTTT.

This clone was detected a few times. The chain uses TRBV5-4 and TRBJ1-3, with unresolved D. V lost 1 base and J 0 bases, leaving 5 bases between the germline ends. The CDR3 runs 14 residues. Germline loops: CDR1 SGHNT, CDR2 YYREEE (reference sequence). The CDR3 nucleotides read TGTGCCAGCAGCTTGCGGAACTCTGGAAACACCATATATTTT. Translated, it gives CASSLRNSGNTIYF.

The CDR3 region has the DNA TGTGCCAGCTCACCACCGTGGGCCAGCAATGAGCAGTTCTTC. Translating gives CASSPPWASNEQFF. The chain uses TRBV18 and TRBJ2-1; no firm D call. The CDR3 consists of 14 residues. The V end was cut by 0 bases, the J end by 6 bases, with 9 bases between. The germline V gene has CDR1 KGHSH and CDR2 LQKENI. The full variable domain, completed using reference TRBV18 and TRBJ2-1, is NAGVMQNPRHLVRRRGQEARLRCSPMKGHSHVYWYRQLPEEGLKFMVYLQKENIIDESGMPKERFSAEFPKEGPSILRIQQVVRGDSAAYFCASSPPWASNEQFFGPGTRLTVL.

The CDR3 region has the DNA TGTGCCAGCAGTTTGAGGCTGGTCTCTGGGGCCAACGTCCTGACTTTC. Its translation: CASSLRLVSGANVLTF. The V gene is TRBV28, the J gene TRBJ2-6; the D is unclear. The germline CDR1 and CDR2 sequences are MDHEN and SYDVKM. This CDR3 is 16 amino acids long. Trimming pared 3 bases from V and 0 bases from J, leaving 9 bases between.

V and J are TRBV19 and TRBJ1-1; 9 nucleotides agree with TRBD1. The ends lost 5 bases at V and 5 bases at J; junction bases unmatched: 12. The CDR3 runs 16 residues. Germline V gene data show CDR1 as LNHDA and CDR2 as SQIVND (reference sequence). The CDR3 DNA reads as TGTGCCAGTAGTGATACGGGACAGGGAGAGAGGACTGAAGCTTTCTTT. Translating gives CASSDTGQGERTEAFF.

V usage is TRBV5-1 and J usage is TRBJ2-2, with TRBD1 as a possible D gene (6 bases). Trimming shortened V by 4 bases and J by 3 bases, and 13 bases separated the two germline ends. The CDR3 extends over 15 amino acids. The germline V gene has CDR1 SGHRS and CDR2 YFSETQ. CDR3 sequence: CASSNLYRDTGELFF. As DNA, the CDR3 is TGCGCCAGCAGCAACCTCTACAGGGACACCGGGGAGCTGTTTTTT.

The chain combines TRBV5-1 with TRBJ2-7; TRBD2 matches 8 bases. The CDR3 contains 14 residues. CDR1 is SGHRS and CDR2 is YFSETQ in the germline V gene. After removal of 6 bases from V and 2 bases from J, the junction contained 7 bases not matched to a gene. CDR3 in DNA: TGCGCCAGCACCCCAGCGGGGGTCACCTACGAGCAGTACTTC. Its translation: CASTPAGVTYEQYF. Full variable domain (remainder filled in from reference TRBV5-1 and TRBJ2-7): KAGVTQTPRYLIKTRGQQVTLSCSPISGHRSVSWYQQTPGQGLQFLFEYFSETQRNKGNFPGRFSGRQFSNSRSEMNVSTLELGDSALYLCASTPAGVTYEQYFGPGTRLTVT.